The text below deals with one T cell receptor (beta chain). The data belong to a study of blood T cell repertoires in COVID-19. Study-wide context: In each case, the material was cDNA or gDNA derived from T cells, B-cell-depleted T cells, or PBMCs.

Profiled with immunoSEQ multiplex PCR; TCRdb holds only in-frame clones, not every one. The profile shows some 200,000 clones, less than 85% of them singletons. Germline V lookup: CDR1 SGHVS, CDR2 FQNEAQ. The CDR3 covers 14 residues. The V gene end was trimmed by 3 bases and the J gene end by 9 bases; junction bases not matched to a gene: 10. The rearrangement uses TRBV7-8 and TRBJ1-2; TRBD1 aligns across 7 bases. This clonotype originated in a woman aged 70 to 79 with acute or convalescent COVID-19. The sequenced sample was peripheral blood. The CDR3 reads CASSFLEGARSYTF. CDR3 DNA sequence: TGTGCCAGCAGCTTCTTGGAGGGGGCAAGGAGCTACACCTTC.